A single TCR beta chain is shown here with its context. Which antigen it targets is not known. One base away there is no much larger clone; base qualities are not given. The data were taken from a study of radiation and T cells in renal cell carcinoma (dated by TCRdb to 2019 to 2021). Context from the whole study: Samples were obtained from a clinical trial, in which 15 Gy stereotactic body radiation therapy was delivered to primary renal cell carcinomas and nephrectomy was performed 4 weeks later. In total, about 50 samples underwent TCR beta sequencing: roughly 26 tumors plus 27 peripheral blood samples. A total of 3.5 million to 4.5 million unique CDR3 nucleotide sequences, encoding some 2,700,000 unique CDR3 amino acid sequences, were found across all 53 samples. The investigation overall reported the following: Dynamics of the blood repertoire were not tracked past 4 weeks after treatment. Effects of radiation dose or scheduling on the TCR repertoire could not be addressed with the single-armed trial design. In blood, the top tumor clonotypes increased from baseline to 2 weeks after radiation and then shrank by 4 weeks, which suggests a temporary expansion of tumor-resident clones. Because pretreatment tumor biopsies were not available, the study could not determine whether clonotypes were already present within the tumor at baseline.

TCR beta libraries were generated from genomic DNA with the immunoSEQ kit, following the manufacturer's recommendations. To prepare libraries, a first multiplex PCR with proprietary primers was run, followed by a second PCR that added unique barcodes, and a bead cleanup was done after each round. Each sample batch included a kit-provided positive control reaction and a negative control reaction. The final libraries underwent checking on an Agilent 4200 TapeStation D1000 ScreenTape, volumetric pooling, and quantification by qPCR. An Illumina NextSeq500 fitted with a MidOutput 150-cycle cartridge performed the sequencing, running 156 Read1 cycles and 15 Index1 cycles with the kit's custom primers. The pooled library was loaded at 1.0 pM, and about 19% PhiX control was spiked in. Concerning the study's data processing: The vendor-processed data were analyzed in R, and a clonotype was defined as all T cells that share the same CDR3 nucleotide sequence. For clone abundance analyses, frequencies were normalized to the 10,000 most abundant clones per sample. Before analysis, public T cell clones were removed, and these numbered fewer than five per sample on average. An abundance difference of at least 32-fold between compartments was the criterion for calling clonotypes tumor-enriched or baseline blood-enriched. A beta-binomial differential abundance model was applied to find clonotypes that expanded or contracted between blood time points. Tumor-blood repertoire similarity was measured with the Baroni-Urbani and Buser coefficient, and group comparisons used two-tailed Wilcoxon tests in R. TCRdb took over this immuneACCESS table, retaining in-frame rearrangements with V and J assigned. Such tables are incomplete; in checked studies, under half of the missing clones stem from an unresolved V gene, and the remainder is unexplained. V and J calls and clone size come straight from that table; D and trimming were deduced from the DNA. Within this sample are 150,000 or so clones, with roughly 90% of them counted one time only. The top ten hold 3.5% to 5% of the sample.

The CDR3 measures 13 amino acids from cysteine to phenylalanine. Here the CDR3 DNA is all that survives: 39 bases in frame from base 1. V lost 4 bases and J lost 2 bases; the stretch between them is 9 bases long. From the germline V gene, CDR1 is SGHRS and CDR2 is YFSETQ. In the paper's terms, the time point label means: baseline pretreatment blood. In the paper's terms, the treatment or condition label means: 15 Gy SBRT to primary tumor, nephrectomy 4 weeks later. To follow tumor-enriched clonotypes, peripheral blood was collected serially from radiation-treated patients at baseline and again at 2 weeks and 4 weeks after SBRT. Renal cell carcinoma with clear cell pathology was present in all patients. Genomic DNA for TCR sequencing was prepared using the QIAamp DNA Blood Mini Kit (Qiagen). Samples were included in the analyses only if all quality control checks were passed.

The sequence is built from TRBV5-1 and TRBJ2-5, with no confidently assigned D gene. Source: blood, taken from a patient whose treatment included radiotherapy and nephrectomy. This TCR derives from an older woman with renal cell carcinoma. The bases are TGCGCCAGCAGCCCCAGAGTACAAGAGACCCAGTACTTC. The encoded protein is CASSPRVQETQYF.